Following are 17 T cell receptor beta chains from one sample sequenced in a study of T cells in Graves' hyperthyroidism and ophthalmopathy. TCR beta CDR3 sequences were amplified from RNA transcripts. The TCR CDR3 was amplified in a first-round RT-PCR using the HTBI primer set. TCRdb called the multiplex PCR reads again in MiXCR, with one record for every CDR3 protein. There are around 610,000 distinct CDR3 sequences in the sample; approximately 15% occur only once, and 4% to 5.5% lies in the top ten. The specimen sequenced was blood. These receptors originate from a woman in her 40s with Graves' ophthalmopathy.

The chain links TRBV19 to TRBJ1-1, with a tentative D call TRBD1 (5 bases). The CDR3 sequence is 15 residues long. Germline V lookup: CDR1 LNHDA, CDR2 SQIVND (reference sequence). V was shortened by 1 base and J by 5 bases, with 14 bases between the two germline ends. CDR3 in amino acids: CASSIAGAEVTEAFF. CDR3 coding DNA: TGTGCCAGTAGTATAGCCGGGGCAGAAGTAACTGAAGCTTTCTTT.

This clonotype has at least ten counts. The rearrangement uses TRBV7-2 and TRBJ2-7; D is possibly TRBD2 (5 bases). The CDR3 covers 15 residues. Per germline, CDR1 SGHTA and CDR2 FQGNSA. The V end lost 5 bases, the J end lost 4 bases, and 18 bases lay between the germline ends. The chain's CDR3 is CASSEGYGGSYEQYF. CDR3 in DNA: TGTGCCAGCAGCGAGGGTTACGGAGGCTCATACGAGCAGTACTTC. Full variable domain (remainder filled in from reference TRBV7-2 and TRBJ2-7): GAGVSQSPSNKVTEKGKDVELRCDPISGHTALYWYRQSLGQGLEFLIYFQGNSAPDKSGLPSDRFSAERTGGSVSTLTIQRTQQEDSAVYLCASSEGYGGSYEQYFGPGTRLTVT.

This clonotype was observed many times. V usage is TRBV6-1 and J usage is TRBJ2-5, with D unresolved. The V gene lost 1 base and the J gene lost 3 bases, with 6 bases spanning the gap. The germline CDR1 and CDR2 sequences are MNHNS and SASEGT. This CDR3 contains 13 residues. The DNA of the CDR3 is TGTGCCAGCAGTGAAGTCAGAAAAGAGACCCAGTACTTC. Its protein is CASSEVRKETQYF.

This clonotype was counted many times. The chain uses TRBV7-2 and TRBJ2-5; a weak D match, TRBD1 (6 bases). With 1 base removed from V and 4 bases from J, the gap between germline ends came to 16 bases. Germline CDR1 and CDR2: SGHTA and FQGNSA. CDR3 length: 16 residues. This chain's CDR3 is CASSLDWGPMGETQYF. The CDR3, as DNA: TGTGCCAGCAGCTTAGATTGGGGGCCCATGGGAGAGACCCAGTACTTC.

This clonotype was detected many times. V usage is TRBV6-1 and J usage is TRBJ2-7, with 10 bases fitting TRBD1. Germline V gene sequence: CDR1 MNHNS, CDR2 SASEGT. This CDR3 contains 16 residues. J was trimmed by 1 base and V by 8 bases; bases with no gene match: 11. Here the CDR3 reads CASGITRDRGSYEQYF. Here the CDR3 DNA reads TGTGCCAGCGGCATAACCCGGGACAGGGGATCCTACGAGCAGTACTTC.

This clonotype has more than one count but fewer than ten. This chain joins TRBV11-1 and TRBJ2-1; tentatively, D is TRBD2 (5 bases). Trimming shortened V by 5 bases and J by 4 bases, and 15 bases separated the two germline ends. The CDR3 contains 15 residues. In germline, CDR1 is SGHAT, CDR2 FQDESV (reference sequence). CDR3: CASSAPGAGYNEQFF. The CDR3 nucleotides are TGTGCCAGCAGCGCGCCCGGCGCGGGTTACAATGAGCAGTTCTTC.

Many counts were recorded for this clonotype. V gene TRBV29-1 combines with J gene TRBJ2-7; D remains ambiguous. CDR1 and CDR2 from the germline V gene are SQVTM and ANQGSEA. CDR3 length equals 12 residues. V was trimmed by 6 bases and J by 2 bases, leaving 11 bases between them. CDR3 in DNA: TGCAGCGTCCTAGGGCCGACCTACGAGCAGTACTTC. Amino acids: CSVLGPTYEQYF.

This clonotype was seen many times. The rearrangement uses TRBV24-1 and TRBJ2-7; possibly TRBD2 for D (5 bases). The CDR3 spans 11 residues. V lost 0 bases and J lost 12, with 8 bases in between. CDR1 and CDR2 from the germline V gene are KGHDR and SFDVKD. DNA of the CDR3: TGTGCCACCAGTGATTTGGGGGAGTGGTACTTC. Amino acids: CATSDLGEWYF.

The V call is TRBV4-3, the J call TRBJ2-5, with 9 bases matching TRBD2. Germline values: CDR1 LGHNA, CDR2 YSLEER. The CDR3 is 17 amino acids. With V trimmed by 4 bases and J by 2 bases, 11 bases remained unmatched. CDR3: CASSPGVAGVGQETQYF. The CDR3 nucleotides are TGCGCCAGCAGCCCCGGGGTAGCGGGGGTAGGGCAAGAGACCCAGTACTTC.

In this sample, this clonotype turned up many times. Here the CDR3 reads CASSFNREGGTEAFF. As DNA, the CDR3 is TGTGCCAGCAGCTTCAACAGGGAGGGTGGAACTGAAGCTTTCTTT. The chain joins TRBV13 to TRBJ1-1; D is possibly TRBD1 (6 bases). The V and J ends lost 3 bases and 5 bases respectively, with 16 bases between them. CDR1 is PRHDT, CDR2 FYEKMQ, per germline (reference sequence). This CDR3 contains 15 residues.

At least ten counts were recorded for this clonotype. This chain uses TRBV28 with TRBJ2-2; D may be TRBD2 (6 bases). The V gene lost 3 bases and the J gene lost 4 bases, with 12 bases spanning the gap. Per the germline V gene, CDR1 is MDHEN and CDR2 is SYDVKM. This CDR3 comprises 15 residues. The CDR3 sequence: CASSFGTGGTGELFF. CDR3 sequence (DNA): TGTGCCAGCAGTTTCGGGACTGGAGGCACCGGGGAGCTGTTTTTT.

The sample holds a few counts of this clonotype. The rearrangement uses TRBV6-1 and TRBJ2-2; D might be TRBD1 (6 bases). The V gene's germline CDR1 is MNHNS and CDR2 SASEGT. The CDR3 covers 15 residues. The V end lost 5 bases, the J end lost 1 base, and 11 bases lay between the germline ends. The CDR3 here is CASSIRTVNTGELFF. The CDR3 nucleotides are TGTGCCAGCAGTATAAGGACAGTGAACACCGGGGAGCTGTTTTTT.

The chain carries TRBV29-1 and TRBJ2-7, with a tentative D call TRBD2 (6 bases). V lost 4 bases, J lost 5 bases, and 15 bases lay in between. There are 13 residues in the CDR3. Germline V CDR1 and CDR2: SQVTM, ANQGSEA. This CDR3 reads CSVVSGRGNEQYF. CDR3 bases: TGCAGCGTTGTTAGCGGTCGGGGAAACGAGCAGTACTTC.

This chain links TRBV7-2 with TRBJ2-5, with D possibly matching TRBD1 (5 bases). CDR3 length: 15 amino acids. V gave up 5 bases and J gave up 5 bases, with 18 bases separating them. Germline V gene data show CDR1 as SGHTA and CDR2 as FQGNSA. CDR3 sequence: CASSDRTFSGETQYF. DNA for the CDR3: TGTGCCAGCAGCGACCGGACATTCTCTGGGGAGACCCAGTACTTC.

The V call is TRBV10-3, the J call TRBJ2-3; 7 nucleotides agree with TRBD2. This CDR3 is 17 amino acids long. The V segment lost 7 bases and the J segment 0 bases; nucleotides outside the gene matches: 13. Germline V gene sequence: CDR1 ENHRY, CDR2 SYGVKD. The CDR3 region is CAIKPGTSGTSTDTQYF. The DNA for the CDR3 is TGTGCCATCAAACCCGGGACCAGCGGGACGAGCACAGATACGCAGTATTTT.

At least ten counts were recorded for this clonotype. The chain links TRBV20-1 to TRBJ2-7; TRBD1 might be the D (6 bases). V was cut by 6 bases and J by 1 base, with 19 bases left in between. The CDR3 is made up of 15 amino acids. Germline-derived CDR1 and CDR2 are DFQATT and SNEGSKA (reference sequence). The CDR3 DNA sequence: TGCAGTGCGGGTACAGGGAGCAGTTGGTCCTACGAGCAGTACTTC. Protein: CSAGTGSSWSYEQYF.

The chain links TRBV30 to TRBJ2-5; unclear D gene. Germline CDR1 reads GTSNPN; CDR2 reads SVGIG (reference sequence). V was shortened by 2 bases and J by 4 bases, with 5 bases between the two germline ends. The CDR3 totals 11 residues. The CDR3 is CAWSNSETQYF. The DNA for the CDR3 is TGTGCCTGGAGTAACTCAGAGACCCAGTACTTC.